This T cell receptor (beta chain) was documented in a study of beta chain features in type 1 diabetes. Study at large: Over all samples combined, fewer than 140,000,000 sorted cells were examined.

This CDR3 has 15 residues. CDR1 is MDHEN and CDR2 is SYDVKM in the germline V gene. The V and J ends lost 4 bases and 3 bases, in that order; junction bases with no gene match: 7. All of the isolated RNA was reverse transcribed, so expressed TCRB transcripts were sequenced. Measured with immunoSEQ multiplex PCR; TCRdb has only the in-frame clones, and not every one. This sample has some 280,000 clones, with 14% found just once. Findings and limits, study-wide: Significant though moderate, a shortening of TCRB CDR3s appeared in all four CD4+ subsets of Type 1 diabetes patients.

Remarks on this clone: The antigen is undetermined.

The chain joins TRBV28 to TRBJ2-7; TRBD1 matches 9 bases. The sample comprised naive CD4+ T cells from blood. The TCR was taken from a man in his thirties or forties with type 1 diabetes. CDR3 protein: CASSSAGTGSYEQYF. The CDR3 bases are TGTGCCAGCAGTTCAGCCGGGACAGGGAGCTACGAGCAGTACTTC.